The 27 T cell receptor beta chains below all came from one sample that was sequenced in a study of a mutant IDH1 vaccine in newly diagnosed glioma. The time point was: baseline, week 1 (first vaccination visit). Treatment: pre-vaccination baseline after standard-of-care therapy. The table came from immunoSEQ multiplex PCR; TCRdb's copy has only in-frame clones and leaves some out. The sample shows 24,000 or so clones, roughly 93% of them seen only once. This sample comprised PBMCs, obtained from a glioma patient treated with radiotherapy, temozolomide or both. The receptor set was obtained from a man in his forties with glioma.

The genes are TRBV7-2 and TRBJ2-7; the D gene could be TRBD1 or TRBD2 (5 bases each). Looked up from germline, CDR1 is SGHTA and CDR2 is FQGNSA. The CDR3 loop spans 14 amino acids. The V and J ends lost 1 base and 2 bases respectively, with 9 bases between them. The CDR3 is CASSLGGLAYEQYF. The CDR3 bases are TGTGCCAGCAGCTTAGGGGGGTTGGCCTACGAGCAGTACTTC.

This chain joins TRBV29-1 and TRBJ1-2; 7 nucleotides line up with TRBD1. The CDR3 consists of 15 residues. Germline V lookup: CDR1 SQVTM, CDR2 ANQGSEA. V trimming: 6 bases; J trimming: 8 bases; junction bases outside the gene matches: 18. The CDR3, as DNA: TGCAGCGTGGACCCCACCGAGGACAGGACGAGCGGCTACACCTTC. It codes for CSVDPTEDRTSGYTF. Looking up the rest from reference TRBV29-1 and TRBJ1-2 gives the full variable domain: SAVISQKPSRDICQRGTSLTIQCQVDSQVTMMFWYRQQPGQSLTLIATANQGSEATYESGFVIDKFPISRPNLTFSTLTVSNMSPEDSSIYLCSVDPTEDRTSGYTFGSGTRLTVV.

This clone occurred once. The V gene is TRBV27, the J gene TRBJ2-7; D is possibly TRBD1 or TRBD2 (6 bases each). V shed 6 bases and J shed 4 bases, with 16 bases lying between them. The CDR3 runs 14 residues. Germline assignment: CDR1 MNHEY and CDR2 SMNVEV (reference sequence). The CDR3 spells CASRLGAGRYEQYF. The CDR3 bases are TGTGCCAGCAGATTGGGGGCAGGGAGGTACGAGCAGTACTTC.

The chain joins TRBV6-5 to TRBJ2-5; TRBD1 aligns across 7 bases. Losses at the gene ends were 2 bases for V and 3 bases for J; bases not matched to a gene: 0. Per the germline V gene, CDR1 is MNHEY and CDR2 is SVGAGI. The CDR3 loop spans 13 amino acids. The CDR3 spells CASSYGTEETQYF. CDR3 nucleotides: TGTGCCAGCAGTTACGGGACAGAAGAGACCCAGTACTTC.

The chain uses TRBV6-1 and TRBJ2-7, with TRBD1 identical over 9 bases. V lost 5 bases to trimming and J lost 3 bases; unmatched junction nucleotides: 8. The CDR3 length is 15 residues. Germline values: CDR1 MNHNS, CDR2 SASEGT. The CDR3 protein is CASSHGQGRDYEQYF. The CDR3 DNA sequence: TGTGCCAGCAGTCACGGACAGGGGAGGGACTACGAGCAGTACTTC.

The chain has TRBV7-2 and TRBJ2-7; the D gene is possibly TRBD2 (6 bases). CDR3 length: 13 amino acids. Trimming pared 3 bases from V and 3 bases from J, leaving 9 bases between. Per the germline V gene, CDR1 is SGHTA and CDR2 is FQGNSA. This CDR3 is CASSLGLYYEQYF. The CDR3 region has the DNA TGTGCCAGCAGCTTGGGACTGTACTACGAGCAGTACTTC.

The chain carries TRBV11-3 and TRBJ2-7; D unresolved. Trimming shortened V by 0 bases and J by 6 bases, and 6 bases separated the two germline ends. Per germline, CDR1 SGHNT and CDR2 YENEEA. This CDR3 comprises 12 residues. The CDR3, as DNA: TGTGCCAGCAGCTTAGATTACGGCGAGCAGTACTTC. Translated, it gives CASSLDYGEQYF.

The V gene is TRBV6-5, the J gene TRBJ2-2; unclear D gene. Germline CDR1 and CDR2: MNHEY and SVGAGI. The CDR3 spans 12 residues. Trimming left V 6 bases short and J 7 bases short, with 9 bases between. This chain's CDR3 is CASRKGYGELFF. The CDR3 nucleotides are TGTGCCAGCAGAAAAGGTTACGGGGAGCTGTTTTTT.

This rearrangement joins TRBV7-6 to TRBJ2-2, with a weak D call TRBD1 (6 bases). Germline CDR1 and CDR2: SGHVS and FNYEAQ. The CDR3 is made up of 15 amino acids. V shed 5 bases and J shed 1 base, with 11 bases lying between them. The chain's CDR3 is CASSPWTENTGELFF. The CDR3 DNA follows: TGTGCCAGCAGCCCATGGACAGAGAACACCGGGGAGCTGTTTTTT.

CDR3 nucleotide sequence: TGTGCCAGCAGCTTGGCCCCCGGAGCGAGCTATGGCTACACCTTC. It encodes CASSLAPGASYGYTF. The chain links TRBV5-5 to TRBJ1-2; D unresolved. The germline V and J ends were trimmed by 0 bases and 4 bases, with 13 bases remaining between them. The CDR3 is 15 residues long. The germline V gene encodes CDR1 SGHKS and CDR2 YYEKEE (reference sequence).

This clone has just a few counts. J is TRBJ1-1 and V is TRBV2, with 11 positions matching TRBD1. CDR3 length: 16 amino acids. The V gene's germline CDR1 is SNHLY and CDR2 FYNNEI. The J segment lost 3 bases and the V segment lost 6 bases, leaving 9 bases of the junction unmatched. The DNA for the CDR3 is TGTGCCAGCAGACCCCGGACAGGGGGCCGTGACACTGAAGCTTTCTTT. Translating gives CASRPRTGGRDTEAFF.

This chain links TRBV11-3 with TRBJ2-7; TRBD1 is a possible D gene (6 bases). The germline gives CDR1 SGHNT, CDR2 YENEEA. The CDR3 runs 11 residues. V shed 4 bases and J shed 10 bases, with 11 bases lying between them. The CDR3 nucleotides read TGTGCCAGCAGCTCCCACAGGGAACAGTACTTC. Translating gives CASSSHREQYF.

This clone was counted a single time. The J gene is TRBJ2-1, the V gene TRBV18; D might be TRBD2 (7 bases). This CDR3 contains 18 residues. Trimming stripped 0 bases from V and 0 bases from J, with 15 bases between. Germline assignment: CDR1 KGHSH and CDR2 LQKENI. The CDR3 loop is CASSPPVGGGGSYNEQFF. The CDR3 DNA reads TGTGCCAGCTCACCACCGGTCGGGGGAGGGGGCTCCTACAATGAGCAGTTCTTC.

The rearrangement links TRBV7-8 to TRBJ2-3, with 7 nucleotides matching TRBD1. V lost 1 base, J lost 0 bases, and 10 bases stayed unmatched. Germline V gives CDR1 SGHVS, CDR2 FQNEAQ. There are 18 residues in the CDR3. CDR3 region: CASSLVLETGISTDTQYF. CDR3 DNA sequence: TGTGCCAGCAGCTTAGTTCTTGAGACAGGGATTAGCACAGATACGCAGTATTTT.

V and J are TRBV5-1 and TRBJ2-5; 10 bases are shared with TRBD2. Germline V CDR1 and CDR2: SGHRS, YFSETQ. CDR3 length equals 18 residues. The V segment lost 2 bases and the J segment 1 base; nucleotides outside the gene matches: 11. This CDR3 is CASSFSGGLRSTQETQYF. For the CDR3, the DNA is TGCGCCAGCAGCTTTAGCGGGGGGCTCAGATCCACCCAAGAGACCCAGTACTTC.

The V call is TRBV7-9, the J call TRBJ1-1, with no clear D. The CDR3 runs 13 residues. The germline CDR1 and CDR2 sequences are SEHNR and FQNEAQ (reference sequence). V dropped 4 bases and J dropped 1 base, with 7 bases sitting between them. The CDR3 spells CASSSHGNTEAFF. The CDR3 nucleotides are TGTGCCAGCAGCTCTCACGGGAACACTGAAGCTTTCTTT.

This clone was observed a handful of times. The chain combines TRBV19 with TRBJ2-7; TRBD1 matches 12 bases. This CDR3 has 16 residues. After removal of 2 bases from V and 3 bases from J, the junction contained 5 bases not matched to a gene. The V gene's germline CDR1 is LNHDA and CDR2 SQIVND (reference sequence). CDR3 sequence reads: CASSISGTGGNYEQYF. CDR3 in DNA: TGTGCCAGTAGTATAAGCGGGACAGGGGGCAACTACGAGCAGTACTTC.

CDR3 in DNA: TGCAGCGTTGAAGATAAAAGCGGCTACGAGCAGTACTTC. Amino acids: CSVEDKSGYEQYF. The rearrangement links TRBV29-1 to TRBJ2-7, with D tentatively TRBD2 (5 bases). Trimming stripped 0 bases from V and 3 bases from J, with 9 bases between. CDR1 and CDR2 (germline): SQVTM, ANQGSEA. The CDR3 totals 13 residues.

V and J are TRBV19 and TRBJ2-7; the match to TRBD1 covers 8 bases. Trimming at V came to 5 bases and at J to 4 bases, leaving 1 base not matched to a gene. The length of the CDR3 is 12 residues. The germline CDR1 and CDR2 sequences are LNHDA and SQIVND (reference sequence). Here the CDR3 reads CASSDRGYEQYF. CDR3 bases: TGTGCCAGTAGTGACAGGGGATACGAGCAGTACTTC.

The gene calls are TRBV30 and TRBJ1-1; D ambiguous. The CDR3 sequence is 13 residues long. Germline V gives CDR1 GTSNPN, CDR2 SVGIG (reference sequence). Trimming took 0 bases from V and 5 from J, leaving 10 bases between them. The CDR3 nucleotides read TGTGCCTGGAGTGTAGACTTGGGGACTGAAGCTTTCTTT. It translates to CAWSVDLGTEAFF.

The V and J genes are TRBV12-5 and TRBJ2-2; D is possibly TRBD1 (5 bases). The germline V and J ends were trimmed by 4 bases and 0 bases, with 15 bases remaining between them. Germline loops: CDR1 LGHNT, CDR2 FRNRAP. The CDR3 length is 17 residues. In DNA, the CDR3 is TGTGCTAGTGGTTCAATCGTCAGGGCTTCGAACACCGGGGAGCTGTTTTTT. This translates into CASGSIVRASNTGELFF.

The chain uses TRBV9 and TRBJ1-3; 9 bases match TRBD1. Germline trimming cut 3 bases from V and 1 base from J; bases unmatched to any gene: 5. Germline CDR1 is SGDLS and CDR2 is YYNGEE. This CDR3 is built from 16 residues. CDR3 in amino acids: CASSADRGSSGNTIYF. The CDR3 bases are TGTGCCAGCAGCGCGGACAGGGGATCGTCTGGAAACACCATATATTTT.

The chain is built from TRBV15 and TRBJ2-4; possibly TRBD2 for D (6 bases). The CDR3 loop spans 18 amino acids. The germline CDR1 and CDR2 sequences are LNHNV and YYDKDF (reference sequence). Between the trimmed V and J ends, which lost 0 bases and 0 bases, there was a span of 15 bases. The CDR3 nucleotides are TGTGCCACCAGCAGAGATTTTGCTAGCGAAGTAGCCAAAAACATTCAGTACTTC. Translation: CATSRDFASEVAKNIQYF.

The count of this clone is one. CDR3 region: CASGKDGNTEAFF. For the CDR3, the DNA is TGCGCCAGCGGCAAAGACGGAAACACTGAAGCTTTCTTT. This chain links TRBV5-1 with TRBJ1-1; D not resolved. The CDR3 loop spans 13 amino acids. The germline CDR1 and CDR2 sequences are SGHRS and YFSETQ. Trimming pared 7 bases from V and 2 bases from J, leaving 12 bases between.

The chain recombines TRBV30 with TRBJ2-1; tentatively, D is TRBD2 (6 bases). The CDR3 has 14 residues. V lost 4 bases, J lost 1 base, and 11 bases lay in between. Germline V CDR1 and CDR2: GTSNPN, SVGIG (reference sequence). The DNA for the CDR3 is TGTGCCTGGAACCGGGACTTTTCCTACAATGAGCAGTTCTTC. This translates into CAWNRDFSYNEQFF.

The chain couples TRBV5-5 to TRBJ1-6; D ambiguous. The germline gives CDR1 SGHKS, CDR2 YYEKEE (reference sequence). CDR3 length equals 15 residues. The V and J ends lost 0 bases and 0 bases respectively, with 4 bases between them. The chain's CDR3 is CASSLEFSYNSPLHF. As DNA, the CDR3 is TGTGCCAGCAGCTTGGAGTTCTCCTATAATTCACCCCTCCACTTT.

This rearrangement joins TRBV9 to TRBJ2-7, with D uncertain. The CDR3 has 14 residues. Germline lookup yields CDR1 SGDLS and CDR2 YYNGEE. Trimming left V 0 bases short and J 0 bases short, with 7 bases between. The CDR3 DNA sequence: TGTGCCAGCAGCGTAGCGGTCGACTCCTACGAGCAGTACTTC. Amino acid sequence: CASSVAVDSYEQYF.